This T cell receptor (beta chain) comes out of a study of T cells in Graves' hyperthyroidism and ophthalmopathy. Findings and limits, study-wide: The model foresaw ophthalmopathy a median around 6.8 months prior to onset.

This clonotype appeared a few times. Antigen specificity is unknown. The CDR3 loop spans 17 amino acids. V shed 3 bases and J shed 4 bases, with 16 bases lying between them. Germline CDR1 MNHEY, CDR2 SMNVEV (reference sequence). Exclusion of a patient resulted from uncontrolled infection, other autoimmune disease, pregnancy or lactation. RNA transcripts provided the source from which TCR beta CDR3 regions were amplified. The TCR CDR3 first-round RT-PCR relied on the HTBI primer set. MiXCR was run by TCRdb on the multiplex PCR reads, yielding one entry per CDR3 protein. The sample lists fewer than 400,000 distinct CDR3 sequences, around 17% occurring once.

This receptor was taken from a young man with Graves' hyperthyroidism. The chain is built from TRBV27 and TRBJ2-6; TRBD1 might be the D (5 bases). Material for sequencing was blood. DNA for the CDR3: TGTGCCAGCAGTTTGAGCAGGGTGAGGACCGGGGCCAACGTCCTGACTTTC. Its protein product is CASSLSRVRTGANVLTF.